Here is one TCR beta chain with its context. This entry is derived from a study of blood T cell repertoires in COVID-19. The CDR3 loop spans 15 amino acids. Per germline, CDR1 SGHTA and CDR2 FQGNSA. Germline trimming cut 2 bases from V and 7 bases from J; bases unmatched to any gene: 8. Sequenced by immunoSEQ multiplex PCR; TCRdb stores in-frame clones only, minus some. The table records approximately 110,000 clones, roughly 84% of them present only once. The receptor comes from a woman aged 35 to 49 with acute or convalescent COVID-19. V gene TRBV7-2 combines with J gene TRBJ2-7, with 10 bases lining up with TRBD1. Sequencing was carried out using peripheral blood. CDR3 bases: TGTGCCAGCAGCTTAAGCCGACAGGGGGCTCGGGAGCAGTACTTC. Its translation is CASSLSRQGAREQYF. Together with reference TRBV7-2 and TRBJ2-7, the CDR3 gives the full variable domain: GAGVSQSPSNKVTEKGKDVELRCDPISGHTALYWYRQSLGQGLEFLIYFQGNSAPDKSGLPSDRFSAERTGGSVSTLTIQRTQQEDSAVYLCASSLSRQGAREQYFGPGTRLTVT.